This T cell receptor (beta chain) was obtained from a study of graft-versus-host responses after intestinal transplantation. Study-wide results and caveats: Recipient marrow held GvH clones, some first seen in ileum or blood.

Worth noting for this clone: Its antigen is as yet unknown.

With 0 bases removed from V and 5 bases from J, the gap between germline ends came to 17 bases. The CDR3 has 16 residues. CDR1 is SGHRS, CDR2 YFSETQ, per germline. Only in-frame clones appear in the TCRdb table, and some are missing; sequencing was by immunoSEQ multiplex PCR. The data contain about 120,000 clones, about 94% of them singletons. The sample consisted of unstimulated CD8+ T cells sorted from spleen or lymph node cells, taken before intestinal transplant. The sequence was obtained from a human donor who received an intestinal transplant. The rearrangement joins TRBV5-1 to TRBJ1-1; TRBD1 is a possible D gene (6 bases). The CDR3 nucleotides read TGCGCCAGCAGCTTGGATTACGGGGGCGGAGGGACTGAAGCTTTCTTT. Its translation is CASSLDYGGGGTEAFF.